Described below is a single T cell receptor beta chain sequence and its context. Its matching antigen is unknown. These data come from a study of T cells in Graves' hyperthyroidism and ophthalmopathy. Study observations and caveats: The model forecast ophthalmopathy, anticipating it by a median 6.5 months before onset. Peripheral blood also featured most of the thyroid clonotypes expanded above 0.001.

The CDR3 runs 11 residues. The ends were cut back, 4 bases at V and 5 bases at J, with 9 bases in the middle. CDR1 is SQVTM, CDR2 ANQGSEA, per germline. Amplification of TCR beta CDR3 regions used RNA as the template. First-round RT-PCR with HTBI primers amplified the TCR CDR3 region. One entry per CDR3 protein, called by TCRdb with MiXCR from the multiplex PCR reads. The sample lists nearly 600,000 distinct CDR3 sequences, 13% to 15% seen once, with less than 9% in the top ten. Sequencing was performed on blood. This rearrangement joins TRBV29-1 to TRBJ2-7; maybe TRBD2 (5 bases). This clonotype originated in a woman aged 18-29 years with Graves' ophthalmopathy. The DNA for the CDR3 is TGCAGCGTTGGGGTCGGGGACGAGCAGTACTTC. Residues: CSVGVGDEQYF.